These 24 T cell receptor beta chains originate from one sample sequenced in a study of cytomegalovirus exposure and HLA in healthy donors. It was with 60 Vbeta and 13 Jbeta primers that the PCR ran. The data were produced by immunoSEQ multiplex PCR, yet TCRdb's version contains in-frame clones alone and is incomplete. The table includes roughly 200,000 clones, 80% detected once. Sequenced sample: PBMCs. The receptors were gathered from a boy younger than 18 in good health and CMV-seronegative.

The J gene is TRBJ1-2, the V gene TRBV7-9; 7 nucleotides align to TRBD1. Germline values: CDR1 SEHNR, CDR2 FQNEAQ (reference sequence). The J segment lost 7 bases and the V segment lost 5 bases, leaving 10 bases of the junction unmatched. This CDR3 has 14 amino acids. CDR3 coding DNA: TGTGCCAGCAGCGCAGGGACAGTGGGTTTTGGCTACACCTTC. Its translation is CASSAGTVGFGYTF.

The chain combines TRBV6-1 with TRBJ2-1; D remains unclear. V was shortened by 2 bases and J by 9 bases, with 11 bases between the two germline ends. The CDR3 runs to 13 residues. CDR1 MNHNS and CDR2 SASEGT come from the germline V gene. The CDR3 DNA reads as TGTGCCAGCAGTGAACGTTTGTCAGGTGAGCAGTTCTTC. Its translation: CASSERLSGEQFF.

In DNA form, the CDR3 reads TGTGCCAGCAGACCTCCCGTCCCTAGGGGCTACACCTTC. The encoded protein is CASRPPVPRGYTF. The chain links TRBV6-5 to TRBJ1-2; the D is unclear. The V end was cut by 6 bases, the J end by 8 bases, with 16 bases between. This CDR3 region has 13 residues. From germline, CDR1 is MNHEY and CDR2 SVGAGI.

V usage is TRBV5-5 and J usage is TRBJ2-7; maybe TRBD1 (6 bases). V gave up 0 bases and J gave up 1 base, with 11 bases separating them. Germline CDR1 SGHKS, CDR2 YYEKEE (reference sequence). CDR3 size: 15 residues. The CDR3 DNA follows: TGTGCCAGCAGCTTGGCCGGCAGGGGATCCTACGAGCAGTACTTC. Its translation is CASSLAGRGSYEQYF.

The chain is built from TRBV5-4 and TRBJ2-7; no clear D. The CDR3 totals 14 residues. V was trimmed by 1 base and J by 5 bases, leaving 13 bases between them. Germline V CDR1 and CDR2: SGHNT, YYREEE (reference sequence). Here the CDR3 reads CASSLRLVSHEQYF. The CDR3 DNA is TGTGCCAGCAGCTTGAGGCTAGTGTCCCACGAGCAGTACTTC.

The V and J genes are TRBV2 and TRBJ2-3, with no clear D. There are 12 residues in the CDR3. Between the trimmed V and J ends, which lost 8 bases and 1 base, there was a span of 7 bases. The germline gives CDR1 SNHLY, CDR2 FYNNEI. The CDR3 DNA reads TGTGCCAGCCGCGGAGGCACAGATACGCAGTATTTT. This encodes CASRGGTDTQYF. The complete variable domain, with remaining parts taken from reference TRBV2 and TRBJ2-3, reads EPEVTQTPSHQVTQMGQEVILRCVPISNHLYFYWYRQILGQKVEFLVSFYNNEISEKSEIFDDQFSVERPDGSNFTLKIRSTKLEDSAMYFCASRGGTDTQYFGPGTRLTVL.

This clone showed up just once. The V and J genes are TRBV15 and TRBJ2-2; the match to TRBD1 covers 8 bases. Germline CDR1 and CDR2: LNHNV and YYDKDF (reference sequence). CDR3 length equals 17 residues. Trimming removed 1 base from V and 0 bases from J; junction bases left unmatched: 4. The CDR3 region is CATSRVLDRANTGELFF. The DNA of the CDR3 is TGTGCCACCAGCAGAGTTTTGGACAGGGCGAACACCGGGGAGCTGTTTTTT.

The chain uses TRBV6-1 and TRBJ1-5; D unresolved. CDR1 is MNHNS and CDR2 is SASEGT in the germline V gene. This CDR3 comprises 15 residues. V shed 5 bases and J shed 5 bases, with 16 bases lying between them. CDR3 in amino acids: CASSSPNDKDQPQHF. CDR3 nucleotides: TGTGCCAGCAGTTCCCCCAACGACAAGGATCAGCCCCAGCATTTT.

Turning to this clone: This sample also contains other DNA sequences that code for the same CDR3. The CDR3 bases are TGTGCCAGCAAGCGAGGGAGGGACACTGAAGCTTTCTTT. Translated: CASKRGRDTEAFF. The chain uses TRBV6-5 and TRBJ1-1; unclear D gene. Germline V gene sequence: CDR1 MNHEY, CDR2 SVGAGI. This CDR3 has 13 residues. V was cut by 7 bases and J by 3 bases, with 12 bases left in between.

The chain joins TRBV19 to TRBJ1-1, with D maybe TRBD1 (5 bases). Germline V gene sequence: CDR1 LNHDA, CDR2 SQIVND (reference sequence). Trimming left V 5 bases short and J 0 bases short, with 7 bases between. This CDR3 has 13 residues. Here the CDR3 reads CASSSTVNTEAFF. Written as DNA, the CDR3 is TGTGCCAGTAGTTCGACAGTGAACACTGAAGCTTTCTTT.

The chain recombines TRBV11-3 with TRBJ2-1, with a tentative D call TRBD2 (5 bases). Germline CDR1 and CDR2: SGHNT and YENEEA. Between the trimmed V and J ends, which lost 5 bases and 0 bases, there was a span of 11 bases. The CDR3 loop spans 15 amino acids. CDR3 region: CASSPRTSSYNEQFF. CDR3 sequence (DNA): TGTGCCAGCAGCCCCAGAACTAGCTCCTACAATGAGCAGTTCTTC.

This sequence joins TRBV4-2 and TRBJ2-1, with D perhaps matching TRBD2 (6 bases). The CDR3 covers 18 residues. The germline V and J ends were trimmed by 4 bases and 4 bases, with 23 bases remaining between them. The germline V gene encodes CDR1 LGHNA and CDR2 YNFKEQ. CDR3 sequence (DNA): TGTGCCAGCAGCCCGGGTCGAGCGGGCGGGACCGAATACAATGAGCAGTTCTTC. Translated: CASSPGRAGGTEYNEQFF.

The V and J genes are TRBV5-1 and TRBJ2-2, with 11 positions matching TRBD2. CDR3 length: 14 amino acids. The V gene end was trimmed by 7 bases and the J gene end by 4 bases; junction bases not matched to a gene: 3. CDR1 and CDR2 from the germline V gene are SGHRS and YFSETQ. The CDR3 sequence is CASGTSGSTGELFF. CDR3 in DNA: TGCGCCAGCGGGACTAGCGGATCCACCGGGGAGCTGTTTTTT.

The gene calls are TRBV29-1 and TRBJ1-2; 7 bases map to TRBD1. The CDR3 consists of 13 residues. Germline V gene lookup returns CDR1 SQVTM and CDR2 ANQGSEA. The J segment lost 3 bases and the V segment lost 6 bases, leaving 7 bases of the junction unmatched. The DNA for the CDR3 is TGCAGCGTCGCGGGACAGCCCGACTATGGCTACACCTTC. This sequence encodes CSVAGQPDYGYTF.

J is TRBJ2-4 and V is TRBV15; unclear D gene. The CDR3 is made up of 17 amino acids. Germline V lookup: CDR1 LNHNV, CDR2 YYDKDF (reference sequence). The V end was cut by 0 bases, the J end by 0 bases, with 12 bases between. The DNA for the CDR3 is TGTGCCACCAGCAGAGATTCCAGGTCCATAGCCAAAAACATTCAGTACTTC. It codes for CATSRDSRSIAKNIQYF.

This clone occurred once. The chain links TRBV18 to TRBJ1-2, with 10 bases identical to TRBD1. From germline, CDR1 is KGHSH and CDR2 LQKENI. This CDR3 is 15 amino acids long. With 4 bases clipped from V and 2 bases from J, the junction kept 4 bases outside the gene matches. Here the CDR3 reads CASSQGTGDNYGYTF. The DNA of the CDR3 is TGTGCCAGCTCACAGGGGACAGGGGACAACTATGGCTACACCTTC.

Turning to this clone: Germline is not matched at one junction end, which may reflect a read error. CDR3 residues: CSSSLAPRQGHYGYTF. The DNA of the CDR3 is TGTTCCAGCAGCTTAGCACCACGCCAGGGTCACTATGGCTACACCTTC. The chain recombines TRBV7-9 with TRBJ1-2; TRBD1 might be the D (5 bases). Germline V CDR1 and CDR2: SEHNR, FQNEAQ (reference sequence). The CDR3 is 16 amino acids.

V is TRBV4-1 and J is TRBJ1-5; possible D gene TRBD1, 5 bases. The CDR3 is made up of 16 amino acids. CDR1 is MGHRA and CDR2 is YSYEKL in the germline V gene. Between the trimmed V and J ends, which lost 1 base and 3 bases, there was a span of 13 bases. Written as DNA, the CDR3 is TGCGCCAGCAGCCAAGCTGGCAGGGTGAACAATCAGCCCCAGCATTTT. It is translated as CASSQAGRVNNQPQHF.

This clone has just one count. The CDR3 loop reads CARRRDRDSEQYF. The CDR3 DNA reads as TGTGCCAGACGCCGGGACAGGGATTCCGAGCAGTACTTC. The chain combines TRBV2 with TRBJ2-5; 9 bases fit TRBD1. The J call may be faulty, since TRBJ2-7 better matches the DNA end. The V gene's germline CDR1 is SNHLY and CDR2 FYNNEI. This CDR3 has 13 amino acids.

The genes are TRBV7-9 and TRBJ1-2; 9 positions match TRBD1. The CDR3 is made up of 16 amino acids. The V and J ends lost 4 bases and 6 bases, in that order; junction bases with no gene match: 12. Germline V gene data show CDR1 as SEHNR and CDR2 as FQNEAQ (reference sequence). CDR3 in amino acids: CASSSPHGTGMDGYTF. The CDR3, as DNA: TGTGCCAGCAGCTCTCCCCACGGGACAGGGATGGATGGCTACACCTTC.

The chain is built from TRBV13 and TRBJ2-1; possibly TRBD1 for D (6 bases). This CDR3 spans 14 amino acids. Deletions cut 5 bases from V and 7 bases from J, with 15 bases between. Germline V lookup: CDR1 PRHDT, CDR2 FYEKMQ (reference sequence). CDR3 nucleotide sequence: TGTGCCAGCAGCGCCCCGACAGGATTTAATGAGCAGTTCTTC. Translated, it gives CASSAPTGFNEQFF.

This chain connects TRBV19 to TRBJ1-3; D gene ambiguous. Germline values: CDR1 LNHDA, CDR2 SQIVND (reference sequence). V lost 0 bases to trimming and J lost 0 bases, with 12 bases between them. This CDR3 region has 17 residues. The CDR3 DNA sequence: TGTGCCAGTAGTATAGATGTGGGCCCGGACTCTGGAAACACCATATATTTT. Its protein is CASSIDVGPDSGNTIYF.

The V and J genes are TRBV6-5 and TRBJ2-7; TRBD2 aligns across 7 bases. The V gene's germline CDR1 is MNHEY and CDR2 SVGAGI. The V and J ends lost 10 bases and 2 bases, in that order; junction bases with no gene match: 8. CDR3 length: 13 amino acids. The CDR3: CATSRESTYEQYF. In DNA, the CDR3 is TGTGCCACTTCGCGGGAGTCGACCTACGAGCAGTACTTC.

The genes are TRBV10-3 and TRBJ1-2, with TRBD1 matching over 7 bases. This CDR3 is built from 15 residues. CDR1 is ENHRY and CDR2 is SYGVKD in the germline V gene. The junction had 13 bases not matched to a gene; V was cut back by 5 bases and J by 7 bases. The CDR3 reads CAISSTGDRASGYTF. The CDR3 bases are TGTGCCATCAGTTCAACTGGCGACAGGGCGAGTGGCTACACCTTC.